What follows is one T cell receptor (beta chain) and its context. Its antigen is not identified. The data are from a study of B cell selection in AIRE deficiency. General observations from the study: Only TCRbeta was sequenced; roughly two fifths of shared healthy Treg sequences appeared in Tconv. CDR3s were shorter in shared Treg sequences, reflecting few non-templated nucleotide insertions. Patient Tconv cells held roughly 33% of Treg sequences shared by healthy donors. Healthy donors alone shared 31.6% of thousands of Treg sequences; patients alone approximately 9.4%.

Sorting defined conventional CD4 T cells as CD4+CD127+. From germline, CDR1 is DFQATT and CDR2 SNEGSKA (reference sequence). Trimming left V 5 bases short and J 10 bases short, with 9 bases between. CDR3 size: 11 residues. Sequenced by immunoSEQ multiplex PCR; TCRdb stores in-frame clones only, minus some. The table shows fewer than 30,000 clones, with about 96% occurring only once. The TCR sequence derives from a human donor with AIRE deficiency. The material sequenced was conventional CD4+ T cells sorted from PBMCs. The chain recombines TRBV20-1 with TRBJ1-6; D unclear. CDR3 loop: CSAPAESPLHF. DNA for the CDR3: TGCAGTGCTCCAGCGGAATCACCCCTCCACTTT.